A selection of T cell receptor beta chains follows, all from one sample in a study of CD8+ T cells in alopecia areata. The assay was immunoSEQ multiplex PCR, and TCRdb's table has in-frame clones only and misses some. The sample includes fewer than 250,000 clones, over 60% of them seen just once. Material: CD4+ T cells sorted from blood, obtained at week 4, from a patient treated with tofacitinib. The origin of the receptors is a human donor with alopecia areata. CDR3s include the opening cysteine and the closing phenylalanine or tryptophan. A D gene is named only where the DNA matches it firmly. Only some rows state a clone size, as once, few, many or a class for expanded clones.

j_gene | v_gene | d_gene | len | abundance | CDR3nt | CDR3aa
TRBJ1-1 | TRBV30 | NA | 14 | NA | TGTGCCTGGAGCAGAGGGAGGGCGGGCACTGAAGCTTTCTTT | CAWSRGRAGTEAFF
TRBJ2-7 | TRBV2 | NA | 13 | NA | TGTGCCAGCAAGGAATTGAATACTAGCGAGCAGTACTTC | CASKELNTSEQYF
TRBJ2-3 | TRBV7-2 | TRBD2 | 16 | NA | TGTGCCAGCAGCTCGTTTAGCGGGGGAGCCCCAGATACGCAGTATTTT | CASSSFSGGAPDTQYF
TRBJ2-5 | TRBV5-6 | TRBD1 | 14 | NA | TGTGCCAGCAGCTGGACAGGGACCCAAGAGACCCAGTACTTC | CASSWTGTQETQYF
TRBJ2-1 | TRBV10-3 | TRBD2 | 15 | few | TGTGCCATCAGGAGCGGGGGGCCTTCCCAACTTGAGCAGTTCTTC | CAIRSGGPSQLEQFF
TRBJ2-5 | TRBV6-1 | NA | 14 | NA | TGTGCCAGCAGTGAATTTGGCAGCCAAGAGACCCAGTACTTC | CASSEFGSQETQYF
TRBJ2-7 | TRBV5-1 | NA | 17 | NA | TGCGCCAGCAGCTTGGGGTACGAGAAGCGCCGGCGCTACGAGCAGTACTTC | CASSLGYEKRRRYEQYF
TRBJ2-7 | TRBV7-8 | NA | 17 | NA | TGTGCCAGCAGCCCGTGGGCGGGACAGTTGAGCTCCTACGAGCAGTACTTC | CASSPWAGQLSSYEQYF
TRBJ1-6 | TRBV29-1 | TRBD1 | 13 | NA | TGCAGCGTTGGGCAGGGGGATAATTCACCCCTCCACTTT | CSVGQGDNSPLHF
TRBJ1-5 | TRBV28 | NA | 15 | NA | TGTGCCAGCAGGTTTTTGGGGGACGGCAATCAGCCCCAGCATTTT | CASRFLGDGNQPQHF
TRBJ2-3 | TRBV18 | NA | 15 | NA | TGTGCCAGCTCACCAGGCGACCCTAGCTCAGATACGCAGTATTTT | CASSPGDPSSDTQYF
TRBJ2-2 | TRBV11-2 | NA | 12 | NA | TGTGCCAGCAGCTTAACCCCCTGGGAGCTGTTTTTT | CASSLTPWELFF
TRBJ1-5 | TRBV30 | NA | 13 | NA | TGTGCCTGGAGTCTACATAGCAATCAGCCCCAGCATTTT | CAWSLHSNQPQHF
TRBJ2-3 | TRBV20-1 | NA | 11 | NA | TGCAGTGCTCCTCTCTCAGATACGCAGTATTTT | CSAPLSDTQYF
TRBJ1-1 | TRBV4-1 | TRBD1 | 15 | NA | TGCGCCAGCAGCAGAACGGGACAGGGGTCCACTGAAGCTTTCTTT | CASSRTGQGSTEAFF
TRBJ2-3 | TRBV4-1 | NA | 15 | NA | TGCGCCAGCAGCTCCCGCGGGGTGAGCACAGATACGCAGTATTTT | CASSSRGVSTDTQYF
TRBJ1-1 | TRBV29-1 | TRBD1 | 16 | NA | TGCAGCGTTGAGGCCGGGGGCAGGGGGAAGAACACTGAAGCTTTCTTT | CSVEAGGRGKNTEAFF
TRBJ2-7 | TRBV10-2 | NA | 14 | NA | TGCGCCAGCAGTGAGTGGACCCCCTACGACGAGCAGTACTTC | CASSEWTPYDEQYF
TRBJ1-4 | TRBV7-8 | NA | 13 | NA | TGTGCCAGCAGCAAGACAGGTTATGAAAAACTGTTTTTT | CASSKTGYEKLFF
TRBJ2-1 | TRBV20-1 | NA | 11 | NA | TGCAGTGCGATTCTCATGTATGAGCAGTTCTTC | CSAILMYEQFF
TRBJ2-4 | TRBV2 | NA | 15 | few | TGTGCCAGCAGTGAATCCAGCCTAGCCAAAAACATTCAGTACTTC | CASSESSLAKNIQYF
TRBJ1-1 | TRBV5-1 | TRBD1 | 13 | NA | TGCGCCAGCAGCCGGGACAGGGCCACTGAAGCTTTCTTT | CASSRDRATEAFF
TRBJ1-2 | TRBV2 | TRBD1 | 15 | once | TGTGCCAGCAGGCCTGAGACAGGGAAGCTGAGTGGCTACACCTTC | CASRPETGKLSGYTF
TRBJ2-2 | TRBV4-3 | TRBD2 | 17 | NA | TGCGCCAGCAGCCGACTAGCGGGGGCCCAGAACACCGGGGAGCTGTTTTTT | CASSRLAGAQNTGELFF
TRBJ2-3 | TRBV14 | NA | 12 | NA | TGTGCCAGCAGCAACGTCCTAGATGTGCAGTATTTT | CASSNVLDVQYF
TRBJ1-2 | TRBV30 | NA | 13 | NA | TGTGCCTGGAACAGAAGGCAGCTAGGGGGCTACACCTTC | CAWNRRQLGGYTF
TRBJ2-1 | TRBV12-5 | NA | 12 | NA | TGTGCTAGTGGTTCGCAGGGAAGTGAGCAGTTCTTC | CASGSQGSEQFF
TRBJ1-5 | TRBV7-2 | TRBD1 | 14 | NA | TGTGCCAGCAGCACCGGGACAGGGCATCAGCCCCAGCATTTT | CASSTGTGHQPQHF
TRBJ1-1 | TRBV5-1 | NA | 16 | once | TGCGCCAGCAGCTTGGCGTTTGGCAAATTAAACACTGAAGCTTTCTTT | CASSLAFGKLNTEAFF
TRBJ1-5 | TRBV10-3 | NA | 15 | NA | TGTGCCATCAGGGAGGGACGGGCAACGAATCAGCCCCAGCATTTT | CAIREGRATNQPQHF
TRBJ2-2 | TRBV7-2 | NA | 14 | NA | TGTGCCAGCAGCTTGCTAACGAACACCGGGGAGCTGTTTTTT | CASSLLTNTGELFF
TRBJ2-5 | TRBV9 | TRBD2 | 17 | NA | TGTGCCAGCAGCGTAGGAGGACTAGCGGTCCCTCAAGAGACCCAGTACTTC | CASSVGGLAVPQETQYF
TRBJ1-1 | TRBV25-1 | NA | 12 | NA | TGTGCCAGCATGACCGCCGACACTGAAGCTTTCTTT | CASMTADTEAFF
TRBJ1-5 | TRBV18 | NA | 14 | NA | TGTGCCAGCTCCCCAGGGTTGGGCAATCAGCCCCAGCATTTT | CASSPGLGNQPQHF
TRBJ2-7 | TRBV5-1 | TRBD1 | 14 | NA | TGCGCCAGCAGCTCCGCAGGGGGTCTCTACGAGCAGTACTTC | CASSSAGGLYEQYF
TRBJ1-6 | TRBV29-1 | NA | 15 | few | TGCAGCGTACGAACGACCGGGTCCAATAATTCACCCCTCCACTTT | CSVRTTGSNNSPLHF
TRBJ2-1 | TRBV4-3 | TRBD1 | 16 | NA | TGCGCCAGCAGCCAAGCACCGGGACAGGTATACAATGAGCAGTTCTTC | CASSQAPGQVYNEQFF
TRBJ2-5 | TRBV4-1 | NA | 15 | once | TGCGCCAGCAGCCAAGTCATGGTTTCAGGGGAGACCCAGTACTTC | CASSQVMVSGETQYF
TRBJ2-5 | TRBV5-1 | NA | 13 | NA | TGCGCCAGCAGCTGGATAGCGAGGGAGACCCAGTACTTC | CASSWIARETQYF
TRBJ1-2 | TRBV19 | NA | 14 | NA | TGTGCCAGTAGTATCGGACAAATAGGCTATGGCTACACCTTC | CASSIGQIGYGYTF
TRBJ1-2 | TRBV7-2 | NA | 15 | NA | TGTGCCAGCAGCTCTTACAGCGCTCCTTACTATGGCTACACCTTC | CASSSYSAPYYGYTF
TRBJ2-2 | TRBV5-1 | NA | 15 | NA | TGCGCCAGCAGCTTGGTCCAGGCCAACACCGGGGAGCTGTTTTTT | CASSLVQANTGELFF
TRBJ2-3 | TRBV6-6 | NA | 13 | few | TGTGCCAGCAGTTACCCAAGCACAGATACGCAGTATTTT | CASSYPSTDTQYF